This T cell receptor (beta chain) emerged from a study of PD-L1 blockade in urothelial cancer. Study summary: Males with bladder-origin urothelial cancer made up about 85% of the roughly 29 patients. At 3 weeks (second dose) and 6 weeks after starting treatment, blood was analyzed.

Libraries were prepared by immunoSEQ multiplex PCR; TCRdb keeps only in-frame clonotypes and omits some of them. The sample shows about 95,000 clones, 87% of them seen only once. Time point: pretreatment peripheral blood. Germline CDR1 and CDR2: KGHSH and LQKENI. The CDR3 spans 15 residues. V dropped 1 base and J dropped 2 bases, with 12 bases sitting between them. Overall study results and limits: Pretreatment clonality of the blood TCR repertoire below the median was predictive of superior survival. More expansion of tumor-associated blood clones, seen at 3 weeks, marked durable-benefit patients.

Worth noting for this clone: Its cognate antigen is unknown.

The receptor comes from a man between 60 and 75 years old with urothelial cancer. Sequenced material: PBMCs, taken around atezolizumab (anti-PD-L1) treatment. The rearrangement uses TRBV18 and TRBJ2-7, with D possibly TRBD1 on 6 matching bases. CDR3 amino acids: CASSPRAGDPYEQYF. The DNA of the CDR3 is TGTGCCAGCTCACCACGCGCAGGGGACCCCTACGAGCAGTACTTC.